This note documents a single TCR beta chain sequence. Original analysis: Estimates of nucleated cell counts were drawn from the amplification of reference gene primers. The table came from immunoSEQ multiplex PCR; TCRdb's copy has only in-frame clones and leaves some out. V and J calls and clone size come straight from that table; D and trimming were deduced from the DNA. The table shows about 260,000 clones, with roughly 90% occurring only once. The sample originates from a study of blood T cell repertoires in COVID-19. Study-wide background: The study drew acute and convalescent COVID-19 samples from the United States, Italy and Spain. PBMCs, B-cell-depleted T cells, or T cells provided the cDNA or gDNA that made up the material.

V dropped 7 bases and J dropped 5; count of bases not matched to a gene: 6. The CDR3 runs 13 residues. Germline CDR1 and CDR2: MNHEY and SVGAGI. This chain links TRBV6-5 with TRBJ2-7; TRBD2 agrees at 9 bases. Sequencing was performed on peripheral blood. The source of this sequence is a human donor in a cohort sampled during active COVID-19. CDR3 nucleotides: TGTGCCAGCACAGGACTAGCGTTCCACGAGCAGTACTTC. Its translation is CASTGLAFHEQYF.